The present entry profiles one T cell receptor beta chain with its context. This CDR3 spans 13 amino acids. The germline V gene encodes CDR1 MDHEN and CDR2 SYDVKM. V was cut by 5 bases and J by 6 bases, with 14 bases left in between. The data originate from a study of cytomegalovirus exposure and HLA in healthy donors. Clones were read by immunoSEQ multiplex PCR, and TCRdb kept only the in-frame ones, dropping some. There are 110,000 to 150,000 clones in the sample; approximately 94% occur only once, and roughly 1.9% lies in the top ten. Input material: PBMCs. The V gene is TRBV28, the J gene TRBJ2-7; no firm D call. This sequence was found in a man younger than 30 in good health and CMV-seropositive. The CDR3 DNA follows: TGTGCCAGCAGTCCTCCTTATTCAGGCGAGCAGTACTTC. Translated, it gives CASSPPYSGEQYF.